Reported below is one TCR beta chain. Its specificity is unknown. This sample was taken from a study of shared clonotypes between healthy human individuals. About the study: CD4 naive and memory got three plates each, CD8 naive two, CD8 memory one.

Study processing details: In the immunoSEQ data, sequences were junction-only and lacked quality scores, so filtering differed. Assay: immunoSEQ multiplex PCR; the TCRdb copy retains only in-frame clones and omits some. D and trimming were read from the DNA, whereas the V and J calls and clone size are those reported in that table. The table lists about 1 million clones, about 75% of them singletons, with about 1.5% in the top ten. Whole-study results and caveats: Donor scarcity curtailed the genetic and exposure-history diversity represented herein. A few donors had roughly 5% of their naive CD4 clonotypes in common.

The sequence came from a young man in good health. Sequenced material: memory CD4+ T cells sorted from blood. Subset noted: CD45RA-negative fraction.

For the CDR3, the DNA is TGTGCCAGCAGTGAAGCCCGCGCTTCACCCCTCCACTTT. The encoded protein is CASSEARASPLHF. The chain is built from TRBV2 and TRBJ1-6; D ambiguous. CDR3 size: 13 residues. The germline gives CDR1 SNHLY, CDR2 FYNNEI. Deletions cut 0 bases from V and 9 bases from J, with 6 bases between.